One and the same sample provided the 18 T cell receptor beta chains below, sequenced in a study of blood T cell repertoires in COVID-19. Some clones are missing from TCRdb's copy, which holds only in-frame ones; the method was immunoSEQ multiplex PCR. The repertoire consists of some 130,000 clones, with around 80% occurring once and the leading ten covering 11%. Specimen: peripheral blood. These receptors were taken from a human donor in a cohort sampled during active COVID-19.

The chain has TRBV5-1 and TRBJ2-4, with 10 nucleotides matching TRBD2. This CDR3 comprises 16 residues. Per the germline V gene, CDR1 is SGHRS and CDR2 is YFSETQ. J was trimmed by 0 bases and V by 5 bases; bases with no gene match: 5. This CDR3 is CASSTGLAVAKNIQYF. The CDR3 nucleotides read TGCGCCAGCAGTACTGGACTAGCGGTAGCCAAAAACATTCAGTACTTC.

The chain joins TRBV7-9 to TRBJ2-7, with 7 positions matching TRBD2. The CDR3 sequence is 12 residues long. Germline V gene sequence: CDR1 SEHNR, CDR2 FQNEAQ (reference sequence). The V segment lost 6 bases and the J segment 6 bases; nucleotides outside the gene matches: 5. The CDR3 region is CASRGWGGEQYF. The CDR3 region has the DNA TGTGCCAGCAGGGGATGGGGGGGCGAGCAGTACTTC.

The V gene is TRBV11-2, the J gene TRBJ2-7, with TRBD2 identical over 9 bases. From germline, CDR1 is SGHAT and CDR2 FQNNGV. The V and J ends lost 3 bases and 0 bases, in that order; junction bases with no gene match: 3. This CDR3 has 15 residues. CDR3 in DNA: TGTGCCAGCAGCTTCGTAGCGGGGGCCTCCTACGAGCAGTACTTC. Its translation is CASSFVAGASYEQYF. Filled out from reference TRBV11-2 and TRBJ2-7, the complete variable domain reads EAGVAQSPRYKIIEKRQSVAFWCNPISGHATLYWYQQILGQGPKLLIQFQNNGVVDDSQLPKDRFSAERLKGVDSTLKIQPAKLEDSAVYLCASSFVAGASYEQYFGPGTRLTVT.

This chain joins TRBV19 and TRBJ1-2; no reliable D call. The V end lost 1 base, the J end lost 4 bases, and 7 bases lay between the germline ends. The CDR3 length is 13 residues. CDR1 and CDR2 (germline): LNHDA, SQIVND (reference sequence). CDR3 DNA: TGTGCCAGTAGTATAGGACTGCGCTATGGCTACACCTTC. As protein: CASSIGLRYGYTF.

The chain uses TRBV4-1 and TRBJ2-5; D might be TRBD2 (6 bases). Germline loops: CDR1 MGHRA, CDR2 YSYEKL. V was clipped by 1 base and J by 0 bases, with 12 bases between them. The CDR3 loop spans 16 amino acids. The CDR3 spells CASSQGIRDYQETQYF. The CDR3 DNA follows: TGCGCCAGCAGCCAAGGAATAAGGGACTACCAAGAGACCCAGTACTTC.

This rearrangement joins TRBV18 to TRBJ2-1, with TRBD1 matching 8 bases. Germline CDR1 KGHSH, CDR2 LQKENI. V lost 3 bases to trimming and J lost 9 bases; unmatched junction nucleotides: 22. The CDR3 runs to 19 residues. This chain's CDR3 is CASSPRTSGQGSMGGEQFF. The CDR3, as DNA: TGTGCCAGCTCACCCCGGACCTCCGGACAGGGAAGTATGGGTGGTGAGCAGTTCTTC.

The chain couples TRBV6-5 to TRBJ2-2; tentative D call: TRBD1 (5 bases). The CDR3 runs to 13 residues. Deletions cut 10 bases from V and 8 bases from J, with 17 bases between. CDR1 MNHEY and CDR2 SVGAGI come from the germline V gene. The CDR3 region is CATHTGLSGELFF. DNA for the CDR3: TGTGCCACCCACACAGGATTGTCGGGGGAGCTGTTTTTT.

V is TRBV18 and J is TRBJ2-5, with TRBD2 matching over 10 bases. V was pared by 3 bases and J by 2 bases, with 0 bases of the junction left unmatched. CDR1 and CDR2 from the germline V gene are KGHSH and LQKENI. CDR3 size: 14 residues. Written as DNA, the CDR3 is TGTGCCAGCTCACCTAGCGGGGGGCAAGAGACCCAGTACTTC. It yields the protein CASSPSGGQETQYF.

The J gene is TRBJ2-1, the V gene TRBV24-1; D is uncertain. Trimming removed 0 bases at V and 10 bases at J, with 15 bases between. The CDR3 extends over 15 amino acids. CDR1 KGHDR and CDR2 SFDVKD come from the germline V gene. CDR3 DNA: TGTGCCACCAGTGATTTGGCTTCGGGTGTTGGAGAGCAGTTCTTC. The encoded protein is CATSDLASGVGEQFF.

This clone was counted a few times. The CDR3 protein is CASNLGLRKDTQYF. Here the CDR3 DNA reads TGTGCCAGCAACCTGGGCCTAAGGAAAGATACGCAGTATTTT. The genes are TRBV2 and TRBJ2-3; unclear D gene. Germline CDR1 is SNHLY and CDR2 is FYNNEI. The CDR3 length is 14 residues. V shed 7 bases and J shed 5 bases, with 16 bases lying between them.

This clone was observed a handful of times. The rearrangement links TRBV9 to TRBJ2-3, with TRBD2 identical over 9 bases. Germline CDR1 SGDLS, CDR2 YYNGEE. V was pared by 7 bases and J by 2 bases, with 11 bases of the junction left unmatched. The CDR3 sequence is 16 residues long. CDR3: CASCRGVAGATDTQYF. The CDR3 DNA follows: TGTGCCAGCTGCCGGGGAGTAGCGGGGGCCACAGATACGCAGTATTTT.

The CDR3 region is CASSYRRQTGLDEKLFF. CDR3 in DNA: TGTGCCAGCAGCTATAGGCGGCAGACAGGGCTTGATGAAAAACTGTTTTTT. The gene calls are TRBV7-9 and TRBJ1-4; TRBD1 matches at 7 bases. Germline-derived CDR1 and CDR2 are SEHNR and FQNEAQ (reference sequence). The CDR3 covers 17 residues. The V gene end was trimmed by 4 bases and the J gene end by 6 bases; junction bases not matched to a gene: 14. Complete variable domain (other parts from reference TRBV7-9 and TRBJ1-4): DTGVSQNPRHKITKRGQNVTFRCDPISEHNRLYWYRQTLGQGPEFLTYFQNEAQLEKSRLLSDRFSAERPKGSFSTLEIQRTEQGDSAMYLCASSYRRQTGLDEKLFFGSGTQLSVL.

CDR3: CASSDSLERTGTNYGYTF. CDR3 in DNA: TGCGCCAGCAGTGACTCCTTAGAACGGACAGGCACCAACTATGGCTACACCTTC. The genes are TRBV10-1 and TRBJ1-2; TRBD1 matches at 7 bases. The germline gives CDR1 WNHNN, CDR2 SYGVQD (reference sequence). J gave up 2 bases and V 3 bases, and 15 bases lay outside the gene matches. The CDR3 consists of 18 residues.

V usage is TRBV5-6 and J usage is TRBJ2-7; a possible D gene is TRBD1 (6 bases). Trimming left V 2 bases short and J 4 bases short, with 10 bases between. Germline V gene data show CDR1 as SGHDT and CDR2 as YYEEEE. CDR3 length: 13 residues. The DNA of the CDR3 is TGTGCCAGCAGCTTTGGACAGCTTTACGAGCAGTACTTC. As protein: CASSFGQLYEQYF.

The chain employs TRBV2 and TRBJ2-2; TRBD1 might be the D (6 bases). V lost 2 bases and J lost 1, with 8 bases in between. CDR1 and CDR2 from the germline V gene are SNHLY and FYNNEI. CDR3 length: 15 amino acids. CDR3 sequence reads: CASSEQGLNTGELFF. CDR3 sequence (DNA): TGTGCCAGCAGTGAACAGGGGCTGAACACCGGGGAGCTGTTTTTT.

The table lists this clone with a few counts. This chain links TRBV3-1 (or the pseudogene TRBV3-2) with TRBJ2-2, with 9 bases aligning to TRBD2. The CDR3 has 15 amino acids. V trimming: 3 bases; J trimming: 4 bases; junction bases outside the gene matches: 3. Germline assignment: CDR1 LGHDT and CDR2 YNNKEL (reference sequence). Written as DNA, the CDR3 is TGTGCCAGCAGCCACAGCGGGGGGCCCACCGGGGAGCTGTTTTTT. As protein: CASSHSGGPTGELFF.

This rearrangement joins TRBV7-6 to TRBJ2-1, with D perhaps matching TRBD1 (6 bases). V lost 0 bases and J lost 8, with 20 bases in between. CDR1 and CDR2 from the germline V gene are SGHVS and FNYEAQ. CDR3 length equals 17 residues. The CDR3 is CASSLAPQGPGSHEQFF. CDR3 bases: TGTGCCAGCAGCTTAGCTCCGCAGGGGCCTGGGTCCCATGAGCAGTTCTTC.

The chain employs TRBV18 and TRBJ1-2; no clear D. The V gene lost 2 bases and the J gene lost 0 bases, with 4 bases spanning the gap. Germline CDR1 KGHSH, CDR2 LQKENI. This CDR3 has 13 residues. The CDR3 reads CASSPGPNYGYTF. The CDR3 region has the DNA TGTGCCAGCTCACCAGGCCCTAACTATGGCTACACCTTC.